Below are 5 T cell receptor beta chains sequenced from a single sample in a study of control samples from healthy donors and cancer patients. TCRdb's table, derived via immunoSEQ multiplex PCR, lists solely in-frame clones and lacks some. Reported are fewer than 200,000 clones; the ten largest clones contain roughly 2%. The sample comprised blood. Receptors originate from a woman aged 25 to 45 in good health.

The rearrangement joins TRBV10-3 to TRBJ2-3; 7 bases fit TRBD2. The CDR3 is 14 residues long. Germline V gives CDR1 ENHRY, CDR2 SYGVKD. With 6 bases clipped from V and 4 bases from J, the junction kept 7 bases outside the gene matches. In DNA form, the CDR3 reads TGTGCCATCAGCCCAGCGGGGTCCCCAGATACGCAGTATTTT. Its protein product is CAISPAGSPDTQYF.

The chain recombines TRBV5-8 with TRBJ2-3; 10 bases are shared with TRBD1. After removal of 3 bases from V and 5 bases from J, the junction contained 3 bases not matched to a gene. Germline V gives CDR1 SGHTS, CDR2 YDEGEE. This CDR3 is built from 14 residues. The CDR3 DNA is TGTGCCAGCAGCTACGGACAGGGGGTAGATACGCAGTATTTT. It translates to CASSYGQGVDTQYF.

The V and J genes are TRBV20-1 and TRBJ1-1; no clear D. This CDR3 is built from 11 residues. The V end lost 1 base, the J end lost 1 base, and 1 base lay between the germline ends. The germline gives CDR1 DFQATT, CDR2 SNEGSKA (reference sequence). The CDR3 DNA sequence: TGCAGTGCTAGAGGGAACACTGAAGCTTTCTTT. Residues: CSARGNTEAFF.

This sequence joins TRBV11-2 and TRBJ1-3; tentative D call: TRBD1 (5 bases). The CDR3 sequence is 14 residues long. V lost 2 bases to trimming and J lost 4 bases, with 9 bases between them. CDR1 is SGHAT, CDR2 FQNNGV, per germline. The CDR3 region has the DNA TGTGCCAGCAGCTTAAGCAGGGTCGGAAACACCATATATTTT. This codes for CASSLSRVGNTIYF.

About this clone itself: The sample carries other DNA sequences with the same CDR3. The chain uses TRBV19 and TRBJ1-2, with 8 bases fitting TRBD1. V lost 5 bases to trimming and J lost 4 bases; unmatched junction nucleotides: 3. The CDR3 contains 13 residues. Germline V gives CDR1 LNHDA, CDR2 SQIVND (reference sequence). CDR3 nucleotides: TGTGCCAGTAGTCGACAGGGGAGCTATGGCTACACCTTC. This translates into CASSRQGSYGYTF.